This TCR beta chain stems from a study of Graves' ophthalmopathy and Graves' hyperthyroidism. Amplifying from RNA transcripts, the study obtained TCR beta CDR3 regions. A first-round RT-PCR used HTBI primers, followed by a second-round multiplex PCR. MiXCR, applied by TCRdb to the multiplex PCR reads, yields one record per CDR3 protein. The sample records around 590,000 distinct CDR3 sequences, just under 40% being singletons. Remarks on this clonotype: Its antigen remains unidentified.

The CDR3 spans 17 residues. J was trimmed by 1 base and V by 4 bases; bases with no gene match: 9. Study-wide results and caveats: Detection in blood was also observed for most expanded thyroid clonotypes above 0.001 frequency.

Source material: peripheral blood or thyroid tissue (not recorded which). This TCR came from an adult man with Graves' hyperthyroidism. This sequence joins TRBV12-3 or TRBV12-4 and TRBJ2-5, with TRBD2 matching 10 bases. The CDR3 protein is CASSSLAGAMVQETQYF. CDR3 nucleotides: TGTGCCAGCAGTTCTCTAGCGGGAGCCATGGTCCAAGAGACCCAGTACTTC.